This is a list of T cell receptor beta chains from one sample in a study of blood T cell repertoires in COVID-19. Only in-frame clones appear in the TCRdb table, and some are missing; sequencing was by immunoSEQ multiplex PCR. The repertoire holds about 430,000 clones, with 70% to 90% as singletons. Specimen: peripheral blood. These receptors were obtained from a man between 18 and 29 years old with COVID-19, enrolled during active disease. Each CDR3 is given with its conserved first and last residue. The D gene is left open where the match is weak. Some rows have no size entry. The others give once, few or many, or a class for an expanded clone.

d_gene	abundance	v_gene	len	j_gene	CDR3nt	CDR3aa
TRBD1	once	TRBV28	16	TRBJ2-1	TGTGCCAGCATCCAATCTGGGACAGGGGGTGCCGATGAGCAGTTCTTC	CASIQSGTGGADEQFF
.	once	TRBV7-9	15	TRBJ1-4	TGTGCCAGCAGTCGCGGACAATCGACTAATGAAAAACTGTTTTTT	CASSRGQSTNEKLFF
TRBD1	.	TRBV2	15	TRBJ1-4	TGTGCCAGCGCCAGGGACAGGGGTCCGGGAGAAAAACTGTTTTTT	CASARDRGPGEKLFF
.	.	TRBV6-6	16	TRBJ1-5	TGTGCCAGCAGTTTTAGAGGGCGGGATTCCAGGCTGCCCCAGCATTTT	CASSFRGRDSRLPQHF
.	.	TRBV19	15	TRBJ1-4	TGTGCCAGTAGACGAACCCCAGGGTTTGGGGAAAAACTGTTTTTT	CASRRTPGFGEKLFF
TRBD1	.	TRBV19	15	TRBJ1-1	TGTGCCAGTAGTATTTGGACAGGGACGAACACTGAAGCTTTCTTT	CASSIWTGTNTEAFF
.	.	TRBV24-1	16	TRBJ2-1	TGTGCCACCAGTGATCGACGAGGCAGAAACTACAATGAGCAGTTCTTC	CATSDRRGRNYNEQFF
TRBD1	.	TRBV9	15	TRBJ1-4	TGTGCCAGCAGCGTAGAGGACAGGGGTAGTGAAAAACTGTTTTTT	CASSVEDRGSEKLFF
TRBD1	few	TRBV30	15	TRBJ2-7	TGTGCCTGGAGTGCCAAAATGGACAGGGTGGACGAGCAGTACTTC	CAWSAKMDRVDEQYF
.	.	TRBV6-1	16	TRBJ1-2	TGTGCCAGCAGTGAATTAGGCGGGGGATGGGACTATGGCTACACCTTC	CASSELGGGWDYGYTF
.	.	TRBV24-1	17	TRBJ2-3	TGTGCCACCAGTGAGCCTGACACACAAGGGGGCACAGATACGCAGTATTTT	CATSEPDTQGGTDTQYF
.	few	TRBV12-3/TRBV12-4	12	TRBJ1-3	TGTGCCAGCAGTTTTCTTCAGTCCACCATATATTTT	CASSFLQSTIYF
TRBD2	.	TRBV4-2	23	TRBJ2-2	TGTGCCAGCAGCCGAAAGATAACCGCGGCTAGCGGGAGGGCCAGGAGTTGGACCGGGGAGCTGTTTTTT	CASSRKITAASGRARSWTGELFF
.	.	TRBV12-5	21	TRBJ2-1	TGTGCTAGTGGTTTGGTACCCTGGGGACTGCCTGAGGCGTCCTCCTACAATGAGCAGTTCTTC	CASGLVPWGLPEASSYNEQFF
TRBD1	.	TRBV5-1	15	TRBJ1-4	TGCGCCAGCAGCTTGATGGGACAGGGTGCTGAAAAACTGTTTTTT	CASSLMGQGAEKLFF
.	.	TRBV2	15	TRBJ2-3	TGTGCCAGCAGTACGGGACTTCTAAGCACAGATACGCAGTATTTT	CASSTGLLSTDTQYF
.	.	TRBV27	14	TRBJ2-1	TGTGCCAGCAGTTTTATACCGGAGGGCAATGAGCAGTTCTTC	CASSFIPEGNEQFF
TRBD1	.	TRBV7-9	15	TRBJ1-2	TGTGCCAGCAGCCCCAGACAGGGAGTTAACTATGGCTACACCTTC	CASSPRQGVNYGYTF
.	.	TRBV6-5	14	TRBJ1-1	TGTGCCAGCAGTAAAATGGGGGGGAACACTGAAGCTTTCTTT	CASSKMGGNTEAFF
TRBD1	.	TRBV10-3	16	TRBJ1-1	TGTGCCATCAGTGAAGCTTCACAGGGGGTTGGCACTGAAGCTTTCTTT	CAISEASQGVGTEAFF
TRBD2	.	TRBV13	17	TRBJ2-5	TGTGCCAGCAGTCCTGGACTAGCGGCGCCGAGCGAAGAGACCCAGTACTTC	CASSPGLAAPSEETQYF
TRBD2	.	TRBV6-4	15	TRBJ2-5	TGTGCCAGCAGTCTAGCGGGAGGGCCCCAAGAGACCCAGTACTTC	CASSLAGGPQETQYF
.	.	TRBV19	14	TRBJ2-4	TGTGCCAGTAGCCCCACGGGGGACAAAAACATTCAGTACTTC	CASSPTGDKNIQYF
TRBD1	.	TRBV15	14	TRBJ2-5	TGTGCCACCAGCGGAGACAGGGGGCGAGAGACCCAGTACTTC	CATSGDRGRETQYF